The sample holds a few counts of the clone carrying this T cell receptor (beta chain). The CDR3 loop spans 12 amino acids. Trimming pared 6 bases from V and 4 bases from J, leaving 8 bases between. The germline V gene encodes CDR1 MDHEN and CDR2 SYDVKM. TCRdb re-called the RT-PCR reads with MiXCR, one entry per CDR3 protein. The sample has around 700,000 distinct CDR3 sequences, over 12% seen once; the top ten hold about 3.9%. The sequenced material came from memory CD4+ T cells from blood. This clonotype was obtained from a female donor in good health, serving as a healthy control. The chain couples TRBV28 to TRBJ2-3; D ambiguous. As DNA, the CDR3 is TGTGCCAGCAGCCAAGACCCAGATACGCAGTATTTT. This codes for CASSQDPDTQYF. The full variable domain, with the rest looked up from reference TRBV28 and TRBJ2-3, is DVKVTQSSRYLVKRTGEKVFLECVQDMDHENMFWYRQDPGLGLRLIYFSYDVKMKEKGDIPEGYSVSREKKERFSLILESASTNQTSMYLCASSQDPDTQYFGPGTRLTVL.